This TCR beta chain came from a study of blood T cell repertoires in COVID-19. Trimming removed 5 bases from V and 2 bases from J, with 17 bases in between. CDR3 size: 16 residues. CDR1 and CDR2 (germline): SGHVS, FQNEAQ. Authors' analysis steps: Amplifying reference gene primers gave estimates of nucleated cell counts. The data were produced by immunoSEQ multiplex PCR, yet TCRdb's version contains in-frame clones alone and is incomplete. V, J and clone size reflect that table, while D and trimming were determined from the DNA. Here the sample spans tens of thousands of clones, 79% being singletons. The sample was peripheral blood. The chain recombines TRBV7-8 with TRBJ2-3; unclear D gene. The receptor's source is a human donor in a cohort sampled during active COVID-19. The CDR3 loop reads CASSISAHGYTDTQYF. In nucleotides, the CDR3 is TGTGCCAGCAGCATATCAGCCCACGGGTACACAGATACGCAGTATTTT.